Following are 31 T cell receptor beta chains from one sample sequenced in a study of cytomegalovirus exposure and HLA in healthy donors. Clones were sequenced by immunoSEQ multiplex PCR, and TCRdb holds only the in-frame ones, with some missing. The sample lists 100,000 to 150,000 clones, about 87% seen once, with around 2% in the top ten. Sequenced input: PBMCs. These TCRs come from a man aged 18 to 30 in good health and CMV-seronegative.

Only a few counts were recorded for this clone. The CDR3 nucleotides are TGTGCCACCTTGAGGGAACAGCCCCAGCATTTT. It codes for CATLREQPQHF. The chain joins TRBV28 to TRBJ1-5; D call uncertain. The V and J ends lost 10 bases and 7 bases respectively, with 11 bases between them. CDR1 is MDHEN and CDR2 is SYDVKM in the germline V gene. The CDR3 extends over 11 amino acids. The full variable domain, completed using reference TRBV28 and TRBJ1-5, is DVKVTQSSRYLVKRTGEKVFLECVQDMDHENMFWYRQDPGLGLRLIYFSYDVKMKEKGDIPEGYSVSREKKERFSLILESASTNQTSMYLCATLREQPQHFGDGTRLSIL.

The rearrangement links TRBV18 to TRBJ2-2; D ambiguous. CDR1 and CDR2 from the germline V gene are KGHSH and LQKENI. CDR3 length: 18 amino acids. V lost 4 bases and J 6 bases, leaving 24 bases between the germline ends. The CDR3 DNA sequence: TGTGCCAGCTCACTGACCCGACCGTTAATGCGGCAATCCGGGGAGCTGTTTTTT. Translating it yields CASSLTRPLMRQSGELFF. The full variable domain, rest sourced from reference TRBV18 and TRBJ2-2, is NAGVMQNPRHLVRRRGQEARLRCSPMKGHSHVYWYRQLPEEGLKFMVYLQKENIIDESGMPKERFSAEFPKEGPSILRIQQVVRGDSAAYFCASSLTRPLMRQSGELFFGEGSRLTVL.

V usage is TRBV6-1 and J usage is TRBJ2-1; the match to TRBD2 covers 10 bases. The CDR3 is 17 amino acids. Trimming took 1 base from V and 8 from J; bases not matched to a gene: 11. Germline V gene data show CDR1 as MNHNS and CDR2 as SASEGT. The CDR3 DNA is TGTGCCAGCAGTGAAGAGGAAGGGCTAGCGGGAGCTCATGAGCAGTTCTTC. Its translation is CASSEEEGLAGAHEQFF.

This clone was detected only once. Lacking the conserved final phenylalanine or tryptophan, this CDR3 likely reflects a read error. No DNA is shown, since the ends of the CDR3 on it are uncertain; the CDR3 is the one TCRdb lists. V gene TRBV28 combines with J gene TRBJ2-7; the table's D call of TRBD2 was not tested on the DNA. The CDR3 adds up to 12 amino acids, both ends counted. Germline CDR1 reads MDHEN; CDR2 reads SYDVKM. CDR3 sequence: CASSSGTAIPVA.

The chain has TRBV19 and TRBJ2-3; weak D call: TRBD2 (5 bases). Germline V gives CDR1 LNHDA, CDR2 SQIVND (reference sequence). V was shortened by 6 bases and J by 2 bases, with 9 bases between the two germline ends. This CDR3 is built from 13 residues. The CDR3 coding sequence is TGTGCCAGTAGCCCGGGGAACACAGATACGCAGTATTTT. Translated: CASSPGNTDTQYF. The variable domain in full, with the rest retrieved from reference TRBV19 and TRBJ2-3, is DGGITQSPKYLFRKEGQNVTLSCEQNLNHDAMYWYRQDPGQGLRLIYYSQIVNDFQKGDIAEGYSVSREKKESFPLTVTSAQKNPTAFYLCASSPGNTDTQYFGPGTRLTVL.

The V and J genes are TRBV7-8 and TRBJ1-1, with 7 bases that match TRBD1. Germline CDR1 reads SGHVS; CDR2 reads FQNEAQ. J lost 2 bases, V lost 5 bases, and 8 bases had no gene match. The CDR3 runs to 15 residues. CDR3 loop: CASSRGQLLNTEAFF. DNA of the CDR3: TGTGCCAGCAGCCGGGGACAGTTGCTAAACACTGAAGCTTTCTTT.

This rearrangement joins TRBV6-5 to TRBJ2-7; D gene ambiguous. The germline V gene encodes CDR1 MNHEY and CDR2 SVGAGI. The CDR3 has 14 amino acids. The ends were cut back, 6 bases at V and 0 bases at J, with 12 bases in the middle. Here the CDR3 DNA reads TGTGCCAGCAGAATCCGAGTGAGCTCCTACGAGCAGTACTTC. Its translation: CASRIRVSSYEQYF.

The rearrangement joins TRBV18 to TRBJ1-6, with D uncertain. The CDR3 length is 14 residues. Germline V gives CDR1 KGHSH, CDR2 LQKENI. The V end was cut by 3 bases, the J end by 0 bases, with 3 bases between. Written as DNA, the CDR3 is TGTGCCAGCTCACCGAGCTCCTATAATTCACCCCTCCACTTT. Translated: CASSPSSYNSPLHF.

The chain recombines TRBV19 with TRBJ2-5; D remains unclear. The germline gives CDR1 LNHDA, CDR2 SQIVND (reference sequence). The CDR3 has 17 residues. V gave up 4 bases and J gave up 4 bases, with 22 bases separating them. CDR3 bases: TGTGCCAGTAGTAAGGCGTTTCTCATTCAGGCCGCAGAGACCCAGTACTTC. Translated: CASSKAFLIQAAETQYF. Full variable domain (outside the CDR3, taken from reference TRBV19 and TRBJ2-5): DGGITQSPKYLFRKEGQNVTLSCEQNLNHDAMYWYRQDPGQGLRLIYYSQIVNDFQKGDIAEGYSVSREKKESFPLTVTSAQKNPTAFYLCASSKAFLIQAAETQYFGPGTRLLVL.

This clone was detected a few times. The chain has TRBV4-1 and TRBJ2-7; unclear D gene. Trimming took off 3 bases at V and 0 bases at J, with 9 bases between the two ends. Germline values: CDR1 MGHRA, CDR2 YSYEKL. The CDR3 covers 14 residues. This CDR3 reads CASSQEQLSYEQYF. The CDR3 DNA reads TGCGCCAGCAGCCAGGAACAGCTCTCCTACGAGCAGTACTTC.

The chain has TRBV19 and TRBJ2-7; the match to TRBD1 covers 7 bases. The CDR3 consists of 14 residues. The germline V gene encodes CDR1 LNHDA and CDR2 SQIVND (reference sequence). V trimming: 7 bases; J trimming: 0 bases; junction bases outside the gene matches: 6. The CDR3 DNA is TGTGCCAGTACCCCGACAGGGAGCTCCTACGAGCAGTACTTC. As protein: CASTPTGSSYEQYF.

The chain joins TRBV5-1 to TRBJ2-2, with D unclear. CDR1 and CDR2 from the germline V gene are SGHRS and YFSETQ. CDR3 size: 13 residues. Trimming shortened V by 6 bases and J by 1 base, and 7 bases separated the two germline ends. DNA for the CDR3: TGCGCCAGCAACTCCGGGAACACCGGGGAGCTGTTTTTT. This sequence encodes CASNSGNTGELFF.

The V and J genes are TRBV6-4 and TRBJ2-6; possibly TRBD2 for D (7 bases). Deletions cut 2 bases from V and 0 bases from J, with 11 bases between. Germline V CDR1 and CDR2: MRHNA, SNTAGT. The CDR3 runs to 17 residues. The CDR3 loop reads CASSDGGAGSGANVLTF. The CDR3 DNA follows: TGTGCCAGCAGTGACGGGGGGGCTGGCTCTGGGGCCAACGTCCTGACTTTC.

This clone was counted only a few times. The V gene is TRBV19, the J gene TRBJ1-1, with TRBD1 matching 8 bases. The CDR3 runs to 15 residues. Trimming removed 4 bases from V and 1 base from J; junction bases left unmatched: 5. Per germline, CDR1 LNHDA and CDR2 SQIVND (reference sequence). The CDR3 is CASSSPGQANTEAFF. The CDR3 region has the DNA TGTGCCAGTAGTAGCCCGGGACAGGCGAACACTGAAGCTTTCTTT.

The chain is built from TRBV6-5 and TRBJ2-7; D is perhaps TRBD1 (5 bases). This CDR3 is built from 13 residues. Germline lookup yields CDR1 MNHEY and CDR2 SVGAGI. V lost 6 bases to trimming and J lost 4 bases, with 13 bases between them. The CDR3 here is CASRAGIFYEQYF. Written as DNA, the CDR3 is TGTGCCAGCAGGGCAGGGATTTTTTACGAGCAGTACTTC.

This clone was seen a single time. The rearrangement uses TRBV21-1 and TRBJ1-2; the table's D call of TRBD1 was not tested on the DNA. TRBV21-1 is assigned pseudogene status. The CDR3 loop spans 15 amino acids. The CDR3 coding sequence is TGTGCCAGCAGCATTAACAGGCAATTTGCCTATGGCTACACCTTC. Its protein is CASSINRQFAYGYTF.

The V call is TRBV11-3, the J call TRBJ2-1; 8 positions match TRBD2. The J segment lost 4 bases and the V segment lost 4 bases, leaving 9 bases of the junction unmatched. The CDR3 length is 16 residues. Germline-derived CDR1 and CDR2 are SGHNT and YENEEA. CDR3 in DNA: TGTGCCAGCAGCTGGGGAGGGAGCGGGGGATACAATGAGCAGTTCTTC. Protein sequence: CASSWGGSGGYNEQFF.

The chain couples TRBV4-3 to TRBJ1-5; 7 bases match TRBD1. The CDR3 has 18 amino acids. V lost 0 bases and J lost 9; bases outside the gene matches: 17. The germline gives CDR1 LGHNA, CDR2 YSLEER. CDR3 residues: CASSQDRTGAVPTSPQHF. The CDR3 DNA sequence: TGCGCCAGCAGCCAAGATAGAACAGGGGCGGTGCCCACTTCGCCCCAGCATTTT.

This clone has just a few counts. The genes are TRBV28 and TRBJ1-1; 7 bases are a match to TRBD1. V gave up 1 base and J gave up 7 bases; unmatched junction bases: 3. CDR1 and CDR2 from the germline V gene are MDHEN and SYDVKM. The CDR3 sequence is 13 residues long. The chain's CDR3 is CASSLLGTDEAFF. CDR3 DNA: TGTGCCAGCAGTTTATTGGGGACAGATGAAGCTTTCTTT.

V is TRBV7-9 and J is TRBJ1-1, with D hard to call. With 2 bases removed from V and 2 bases from J, the gap between germline ends came to 9 bases. This CDR3 comprises 14 residues. From germline, CDR1 is SEHNR and CDR2 FQNEAQ (reference sequence). CDR3 sequence reads: CASSLNVGNTEAFF. Written as DNA, the CDR3 is TGTGCCAGCAGCTTAAATGTGGGCAACACTGAAGCTTTCTTT.

The chain has TRBV2 and TRBJ1-2; the match to TRBD1 covers 8 bases. CDR1 is SNHLY, CDR2 FYNNEI, per germline. The length of the CDR3 is 17 residues. J gave up 4 bases and V 6 bases, and 16 bases lay outside the gene matches. CDR3 nucleotides: TGTGCCAGCAGGAGTAGGTTAGGGGACAGGATAGTCTATGGCTACACCTTC. Encoded protein: CASRSRLGDRIVYGYTF.

This chain joins TRBV16 and TRBJ1-1; TRBD1 matches at 8 bases. This CDR3 is built from 15 residues. After removal of 4 bases from V and 4 bases from J, the junction contained 8 bases not matched to a gene. CDR1 is KGHSY and CDR2 is FQNENV in the germline V gene. CDR3 region: CASSPDRGITTEAFF. The CDR3 DNA follows: TGTGCCAGCAGCCCCGACAGGGGAATTACCACTGAAGCTTTCTTT.

In its sample, this clone was seen once. The chain is built from TRBV19 and TRBJ1-1; D remains unclear. Germline CDR1 is LNHDA and CDR2 is SQIVND (reference sequence). Deletions cut 5 bases from V and 5 bases from J, with 15 bases between. The CDR3 spans 14 residues. The CDR3 is CASSWISVGTEAFF. In DNA form, the CDR3 reads TGTGCCAGTAGTTGGATATCGGTCGGGACTGAAGCTTTCTTT.

This sequence joins TRBV6-5 and TRBJ1-1; maybe TRBD1 (6 bases). The V and J ends lost 6 bases and 2 bases respectively, with 10 bases between them. The CDR3 runs to 13 residues. In germline, CDR1 is MNHEY, CDR2 SVGAGI. The CDR3 loop is CASRQQGNTEAFF. In DNA, the CDR3 is TGTGCCAGCAGACAACAGGGAAACACTGAAGCTTTCTTT.

The chain is built from TRBV11-2 and TRBJ1-5, with 7 bases identical to TRBD1. V dropped 5 bases and J dropped 1; count of bases not matched to a gene: 2. The germline V gene encodes CDR1 SGHAT and CDR2 FQNNGV. This CDR3 contains 14 residues. The CDR3 nucleotides read TGTGCCAGCAGCCCACAGGGGAGCAATCAGCCCCAGCATTTT. Its protein is CASSPQGSNQPQHF.

J is TRBJ1-2 and V is TRBV10-3, with D tentatively TRBD1 (6 bases). The V gene lost 0 bases and the J gene lost 2 bases, with 16 bases spanning the gap. The CDR3 runs to 17 residues. Germline CDR1 ENHRY, CDR2 SYGVKD. This CDR3 is CAISESLRPGENYGYTF. CDR3 in DNA: TGTGCCATCAGTGAGTCTCTCAGGCCAGGGGAGAACTATGGCTACACCTTC.

The chain combines TRBV25-1 with TRBJ2-7; possibly TRBD1 for D (6 bases). CDR1 MGHDK and CDR2 SYGVNS come from the germline V gene. CDR3 size: 17 residues. Trimming took off 2 bases at V and 7 bases at J, with 24 bases between the two ends. CDR3 sequence reads: CASSEPPSWQGTGEQYF. CDR3 DNA: TGTGCCAGCAGTGAACCCCCTTCCTGGCAGGGGACGGGGGAGCAGTACTTC.

V usage is TRBV25-1 and J usage is TRBJ2-7, with 7 bases lining up with TRBD2. Germline V gene data show CDR1 as MGHDK and CDR2 as SYGVNS. The CDR3 loop spans 14 amino acids. V dropped 5 bases and J dropped 4; count of bases not matched to a gene: 8. The CDR3 DNA reads TGTGCCAGCAGTTCGTGGCGGGAGCGGTACGAGCAGTACTTC. Protein: CASSSWRERYEQYF.

The chain links TRBV27 to TRBJ2-1, with 9 nucleotides matching TRBD2. This CDR3 is 17 amino acids long. After removal of 4 bases from V and 8 bases from J, the junction contained 15 bases not matched to a gene. Germline CDR1 is MNHEY and CDR2 is SMNVEV (reference sequence). The DNA of the CDR3 is TGTGCCAGCAGTTCGTCCCTCCTGGCGGGGGGGCTGCATGAGCAGTTCTTC. Its protein is CASSSSLLAGGLHEQFF.

This chain uses TRBV18 with TRBJ2-6; no reliable D call. CDR1 and CDR2 (germline): KGHSH, LQKENI. V lost 4 bases and J 1 base, leaving 11 bases between the germline ends. The CDR3 runs 16 residues. Here the CDR3 reads CASSQYRHSGANVLTF. The CDR3, as DNA: TGTGCCAGCTCACAATATAGACATTCTGGGGCCAACGTCCTGACTTTC.

The chain carries TRBV2 and TRBJ2-2; perhaps TRBD1 as D (5 bases). CDR1 is SNHLY and CDR2 is FYNNEI in the germline V gene. The CDR3 is made up of 15 amino acids. V lost 3 bases to trimming and J lost 5 bases, with 13 bases between them. The DNA for the CDR3 is TGTGCCAGCAGTGAGGAACAGGTTGCAACCGGGGAGCTGTTTTTT. This codes for CASSEEQVATGELFF.